The 12 T cell receptor beta chains presented below share a single source sample, sequenced in a study of T-cell memory formation after mild COVID-19. Via MiXCR, TCRdb re-called the 5' RACE reads, giving one row per CDR3 protein. Of 300,000 to 400,000 distinct CDR3 sequences listed, about 13% are singletons. The specimen was PBMCs or a T cell subset sorted from them (not recorded which). The receptors were gathered from a man aged 18-30 years who had mild COVID-19 (a few samples of this study predate the infection). Cell type and time point are not known.

This clonotype showed up just a few times. The rearrangement joins TRBV4-2 to TRBJ2-3; 12 bases agree with TRBD2. The CDR3 has 16 residues. Per the germline V gene, CDR1 is LGHNA and CDR2 is YNFKEQ. Trimming at V came to 0 bases and at J to 4 bases, leaving 2 bases not matched to a gene. CDR3 coding DNA: TGTGCCAGCAGCCAAGATCCTAGCGGGGGGGCAGATACGCAGTATTTT. Residues: CASSQDPSGGADTQYF.

This clonotype occurred many times. V is TRBV5-1 and J is TRBJ2-3; the match to TRBD2 covers 11 bases. The length of the CDR3 is 15 residues. CDR1 is SGHRS and CDR2 is YFSETQ in the germline V gene. With 1 base clipped from V and 7 bases from J, the junction kept 5 bases outside the gene matches. The CDR3 loop is CASSLIAGGLNTQYF. In DNA form, the CDR3 reads TGCGCCAGCAGCTTGATAGCGGGGGGGCTTAATACGCAGTATTTT.

V is TRBV7-8 and J is TRBJ2-1; D gene ambiguous. In germline, CDR1 is SGHVS, CDR2 FQNEAQ. The CDR3 has 15 residues. Trimming pared 5 bases from V and 0 bases from J, leaving 11 bases between. CDR3 DNA: TGTGCCAGCAGCCTCACACCGAGCTCCTACAATGAGCAGTTCTTC. It codes for CASSLTPSSYNEQFF.

The chain recombines TRBV9 with TRBJ2-1; D is perhaps TRBD1 or TRBD2 (5 bases each). Germline V CDR1 and CDR2: SGDLS, YYNGEE. V dropped 7 bases and J dropped 6 bases, with 14 bases sitting between them. CDR3 length equals 13 residues. The CDR3 DNA reads TGTGCCAGCGCCCGGGACGCGGGCAATGAGCAGTTCTTC. Encoded protein: CASARDAGNEQFF.

This clonotype was picked up many times. V and J are TRBV5-1 and TRBJ2-1; 9 bases are a match to TRBD1. Germline lookup yields CDR1 SGHRS and CDR2 YFSETQ. The CDR3 runs 16 residues. Trimming took 0 bases from V and 7 from J; bases not matched to a gene: 8. CDR3 coding DNA: TGCGCCAGCAGCTTGGTCGTCGCGACAGGGGGGAATGAGCAGTTCTTC. Its protein is CASSLVVATGGNEQFF.

The V gene is TRBV6-2 or TRBV6-3, the J gene TRBJ2-7; D is perhaps TRBD1 (5 bases). The CDR3 spans 12 residues. CDR1 MNHEY and CDR2 SVGEGT come from the germline V gene. The ends were cut back, 5 bases at V and 3 bases at J, with 8 bases in the middle. The CDR3: CASSPDIYEQYV. As DNA, the CDR3 is TGTGCCAGCAGTCCGGACATCTACGAGCAGTACGTC.

Many counts were recorded for this clonotype. The chain couples TRBV3-1 to TRBJ1-1, with D uncertain. V lost 4 bases, J lost 5 bases, and 11 bases lay in between. Per germline, CDR1 LGHDT and CDR2 YNNKEL (reference sequence). The CDR3 is 13 amino acids. The CDR3, as DNA: TGTGCCAGCAGCCCGCTTTTGCAAACTGAAGCTTTCTTT. Its translation is CASSPLLQTEAFF.

This clonotype was seen a handful of times. The chain has TRBV4-1 and TRBJ1-6, with D possibly matching TRBD1 (5 bases). Trimming removed 4 bases at V and 6 bases at J, with 7 bases between. The V gene's germline CDR1 is MGHRA and CDR2 YSYEKL. The CDR3 spans 13 residues. CDR3 loop: CASSRGGNSPLHF. The CDR3 region has the DNA TGCGCCAGCAGCCGGGGGGGTAATTCACCCCTCCACTTT.

This clonotype was detected a few times. The chain couples TRBV6-2 or TRBV6-3 to TRBJ2-1; the match to TRBD2 covers 9 bases. This CDR3 is built from 16 residues. Looked up from germline, CDR1 is MNHEY and CDR2 is SVGEGT. V dropped 0 bases and J dropped 3; count of bases not matched to a gene: 3. CDR3: CASSYSAGGDYNEQFF. CDR3 sequence (DNA): TGTGCCAGCAGTTACTCGGCGGGGGGGGACTACAATGAGCAGTTCTTC.

This chain uses TRBV5-1 with TRBJ1-1, with a possible D match to TRBD1 (6 bases). The V end lost 0 bases, the J end lost 4 bases, and 13 bases lay between the germline ends. The CDR3 consists of 15 residues. Germline CDR1 and CDR2: SGHRS and YFSETQ. The CDR3 here is CASSLGGHSGTEAFF. In DNA, the CDR3 is TGCGCCAGCAGCTTGGGGGGGCACAGTGGCACTGAAGCTTTCTTT.

For this clonotype: A much larger clone is a single base away; this may be a read error. The chain employs TRBV10-3 and TRBJ2-5; D is undetermined. V lost 4 bases and J 4 bases, leaving 7 bases between the germline ends. The CDR3 is 12 residues long. Per the germline V gene, CDR1 is ENHRY and CDR2 is SYGVKD. CDR3 nucleotides: TGTGCCATCAGTGGACTGGGAGAGACCCAGTACTTC. Amino acid sequence: CAISGLGETQYF.

J is TRBJ2-3 and V is TRBV7-2, with a weak D call TRBD1 (6 bases). Germline V gene data show CDR1 as SGHTA and CDR2 as FQGNSA. V dropped 6 bases and J dropped 0 bases, with 7 bases sitting between them. CDR3 length equals 13 residues. The CDR3 protein is CASRGASTDTQYF. DNA for the CDR3: TGTGCCAGCAGGGGGGCTAGCACAGATACGCAGTATTTT.